This TCR beta chain was observed in a study of T cell changes during pregnancy in multiple sclerosis. The protocol was immunoSEQ multiplex PCR, while the TCRdb copy is restricted to in-frame clones and leaves out a portion. In the table there are around 21,000 clones, around 89% of which are singletons. Looked up from germline, CDR1 is SGDLS and CDR2 is YYNGEE. The CDR3 sequence is 14 residues long. V was pared by 3 bases and J by 5 bases, with 4 bases of the junction left unmatched. The sequences come from CD8+ T cells from peripheral blood mononuclear cells, collected in the third trimester of pregnancy. The V and J genes are TRBV9 and TRBJ2-7; 11 nucleotides match TRBD1. This receptor was obtained from a female donor in good health, enrolled as a control in a pregnancy study. The CDR3: CASSARDRGNEQYF. In DNA, the CDR3 is TGTGCCAGCAGCGCCCGGGACAGGGGGAACGAGCAGTACTTC. The whole variable domain, remainder taken from reference TRBV9 and TRBJ2-7, is DSGVTQTPKHLITATGQRVTLRCSPRSGDLSVYWYQQSLDQGLQFLIQYYNGEERAKGNILERFSAQQFPDLHSELNLSSLELGDSALYFCASSARDRGNEQYFGPGTRLTVT.